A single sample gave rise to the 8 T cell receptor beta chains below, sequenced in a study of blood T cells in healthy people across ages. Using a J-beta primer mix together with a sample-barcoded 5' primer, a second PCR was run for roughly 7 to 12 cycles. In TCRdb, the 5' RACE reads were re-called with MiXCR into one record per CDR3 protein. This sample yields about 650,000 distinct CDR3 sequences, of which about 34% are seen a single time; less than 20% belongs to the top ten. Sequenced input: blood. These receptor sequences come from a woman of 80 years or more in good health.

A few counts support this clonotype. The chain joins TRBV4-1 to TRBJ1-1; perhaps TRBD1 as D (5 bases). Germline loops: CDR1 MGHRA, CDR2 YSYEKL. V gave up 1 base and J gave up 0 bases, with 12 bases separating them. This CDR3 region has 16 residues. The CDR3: CASSQVGGGMNTEAFF. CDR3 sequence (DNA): TGCGCCAGCAGCCAAGTCGGGGGGGGGATGAACACTGAAGCTTTCTTT.

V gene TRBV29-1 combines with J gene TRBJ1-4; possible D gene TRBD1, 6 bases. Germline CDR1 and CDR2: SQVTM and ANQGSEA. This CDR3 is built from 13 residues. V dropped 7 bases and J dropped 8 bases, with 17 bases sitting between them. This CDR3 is CSGRKGGSEKLFF. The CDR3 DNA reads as TGCAGCGGGCGCAAGGGGGGTAGCGAAAAACTGTTTTTT.

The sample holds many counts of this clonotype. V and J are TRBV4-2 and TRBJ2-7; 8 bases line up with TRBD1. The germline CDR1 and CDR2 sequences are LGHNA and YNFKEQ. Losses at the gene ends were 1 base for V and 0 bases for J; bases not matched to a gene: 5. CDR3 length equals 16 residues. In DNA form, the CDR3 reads TGTGCCAGCAGCCAAGTAACAGGGGGGAACTCCTACGAGCAGTACTTC. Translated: CASSQVTGGNSYEQYF.

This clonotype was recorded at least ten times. In DNA form, the CDR3 reads TGTGCCAGCAGTTCTTACACTGAAGCTTTCTTT. Its protein product is CASSSYTEAFF. This rearrangement joins TRBV6-5 to TRBJ1-1, with no clear D. V was clipped by 4 bases and J by 3 bases, with 3 bases between them. The V gene's germline CDR1 is MNHEY and CDR2 SVGAGI. The CDR3 length is 11 residues.

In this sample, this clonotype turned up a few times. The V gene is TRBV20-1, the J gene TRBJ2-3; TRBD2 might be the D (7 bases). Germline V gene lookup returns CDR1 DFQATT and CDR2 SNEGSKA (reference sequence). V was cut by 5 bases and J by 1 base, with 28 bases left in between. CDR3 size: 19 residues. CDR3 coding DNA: TGCAGTGCTTGGGGGCTTGCGGGCGGGGGCACTTCTCGCACAGATACGCAGTATTTT. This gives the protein CSAWGLAGGGTSRTDTQYF.

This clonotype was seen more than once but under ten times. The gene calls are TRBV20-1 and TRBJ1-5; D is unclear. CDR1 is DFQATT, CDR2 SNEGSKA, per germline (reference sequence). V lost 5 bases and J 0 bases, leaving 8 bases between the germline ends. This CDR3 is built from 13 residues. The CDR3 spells CSAAENSNQPQHF. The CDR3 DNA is TGCAGTGCTGCAGAGAATAGCAATCAGCCCCAGCATTTT.

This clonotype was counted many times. In nucleotides, the CDR3 is TGCAGTGCTACTCAGCGGGGGGATTATCCCGGGGAGCTGTTTTTT. Protein sequence: CSATQRGDYPGELFF. This chain joins TRBV20-1 and TRBJ2-2; 9 bases are shared with TRBD2. V dropped 4 bases and J dropped 6; count of bases not matched to a gene: 9. Germline V gene data show CDR1 as DFQATT and CDR2 as SNEGSKA (reference sequence). This CDR3 is 15 amino acids long.

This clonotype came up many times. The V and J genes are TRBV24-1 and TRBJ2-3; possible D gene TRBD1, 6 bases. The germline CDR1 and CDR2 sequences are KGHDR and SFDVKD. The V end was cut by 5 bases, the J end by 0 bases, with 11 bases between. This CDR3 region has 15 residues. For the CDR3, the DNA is TGTGCCACCAGTGCAGGGGTTACTAGCACAGATACGCAGTATTTT. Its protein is CATSAGVTSTDTQYF.